The clone carrying this TCR beta chain appeared a few times. From the RT-PCR reads, TCRdb called clonotypes with MiXCR, one entry per CDR3 protein. This sample has about a million distinct CDR3 sequences, with about a sixth found just once. The source of the sample is a study of patients and donors after allogeneic stem cell transplantation. The germline gives CDR1 SGHRS, CDR2 YFSETQ. This CDR3 is built from 15 residues. Trimming took off 0 bases at V and 3 bases at J, with 13 bases between the two ends. This TCR derives from a human donor who was either an allogeneic HSCT recipient or a stem cell or donor lymphocyte infusion donor (not recorded which). It is not recorded whose cells these are; they may come from a transplant donor. The chain has TRBV5-1 and TRBJ2-7; D is undetermined. Sequencing used blood, either unsorted or a sorted T cell fraction (not recorded which). The CDR3 DNA is TGCGCCAGCAGCTTGGATCCGGGCGGCGGCTACGAGCAGTACTTC. This encodes CASSLDPGGGYEQYF.